A selection of T cell receptor beta chains follows, all from one sample in a study of blood T cells in healthy people across ages. A single record per CDR3 protein comes from TCRdb applying MiXCR to the 5' RACE reads. This table holds hundreds of thousands of distinct CDR3 sequences, approximately 60% found once. The sequenced sample was blood. The receptors were gathered from a man aged 35-49 years in good health. Each CDR3 is given without its conserved first and last residue. The order of the fields is V gene, J gene, CDR3 protein.

V: TRBV20-1; J: TRBJ2-1; CDR3: SAGLAGVNNEQF
V: TRBV27; J: TRBJ2-3; CDR3: ASSLRKSGRIPDTQY
V: TRBV7-6; J: TRBJ2-3; CDR3: ASSLVFLDTQY
V: TRBV9; J: TRBJ1-2; CDR3: ASSKRTGMNYGFT
V: TRBV21-1; J: TRBJ1-6; CDR3: ACWEGDDSPLH
V: TRBV29-1; J: TRBJ1-1; CDR3: SVSGGLANTEAF
V: TRBV6-2/TRBV6-3; J: TRBJ2-3; CDR3: ASSGTGETDTQY
V: TRBV9; J: TRBJ2-7; CDR3: ASSETGGSEQY
V: TRBV29-1; J: TRBJ1-1; CDR3: SGVGQTNTEAF
V: TRBV20-1; J: TRBJ2-6; CDR3: SARPRGGEAGANVLT
V: TRBV20-1; J: TRBJ2-5; CDR3: SARDSYVGTQY
V: TRBV28; J: TRBJ1-1; CDR3: AGTEGGANTEAF
V: TRBV2; J: TRBJ1-4; CDR3: ASSDWEKLF
V: TRBV28; J: TRBJ1-6; CDR3: ASSGAATVYNSPLH
V: TRBV5-1; J: TRBJ2-7; CDR3: ASSLANLGTYEQY
V: TRBV5-1; J: TRBJ1-5; CDR3: ASSLRPNSNQPQH
V: TRBV12-3/TRBV12-4; J: TRBJ1-2; CDR3: ASSRSRYGYT
V: TRBV2; J: TRBJ2-1; CDR3: AGTRESYNEQF
V: TRBV20-1; J: TRBJ2-3; CDR3: SASGLFAGEGDTQY
V: TRBV5-6; J: TRBJ1-6; CDR3: ASSLVSGGSQSPLH
V: TRBV5-1; J: TRBJ2-4; CDR3: ASSLTSGQGAKNIQY
V: TRBV4-1; J: TRBJ1-5; CDR3: ASSQDLRGFEMSNQPQH
V: TRBV20-1; J: TRBJ1-1; CDR3: SAHTDGVTEAF
V: TRBV28; J: TRBJ2-5; CDR3: ATLPRDKGQETQY
V: TRBV5-5; J: TRBJ2-5; CDR3: ASSLTEQETQY
V: TRBV2; J: TRBJ1-2; CDR3: ASSGLGTGVHGYT
V: TRBV12-3/TRBV12-4; J: TRBJ2-3; CDR3: ASSSDLGTGGAVDTQY
V: TRBV9; J: TRBJ2-5; CDR3: ASSVGGARETQY
V: TRBV12-3/TRBV12-4; J: TRBJ2-7; CDR3: ASSFGLAGYEQY
V: TRBV2; J: TRBJ2-1; CDR3: ASGAKTSLNEQF
V: TRBV6-2/TRBV6-3; J: TRBJ2-3; CDR3: ATGAARSTDTQY
V: TRBV7-9; J: TRBJ2-5; CDR3: ASSPPATQETQY
V: TRBV20-1; J: TRBJ2-3; CDR3: SARESGDTQY
V: TRBV4-3; J: TRBJ2-7; CDR3: ASSPDIAYEQY
V: TRBV12-3/TRBV12-4; J: TRBJ2-2; CDR3: ASSAASGGNTGELF
V: TRBV4-2; J: TRBJ2-5; CDR3: ASSQWTGDQETQY
V: TRBV5-1; J: TRBJ2-5; CDR3: ASSGGLADQETQY
V: TRBV12-3/TRBV12-4; J: TRBJ2-5; CDR3: ASSLGRAGGETQY
V: TRBV28; J: TRBJ2-4; CDR3: ASSSRGPKNIQY
V: TRBV29-1; J: TRBJ2-1; CDR3: SVEGIDRQGNNEQF
V: TRBV3-1; J: NA; CDR3: ASSPSGDREQY
V: TRBV6-6; J: TRBJ1-2; CDR3: ASTKLGDYGGYT
V: TRBV4-1; J: TRBJ2-5; CDR3: ASNQGPQETQY
V: TRBV6-6; J: TRBJ2-7; CDR3: ASSYALYEQY